This T cell receptor beta chain was found in a study of Graves' ophthalmopathy and Graves' hyperthyroidism. Amplified material comprised TCR beta CDR3 regions derived from RNA transcripts. HTBI-primed RT-PCR formed the first round, and a multiplex PCR formed the second. In TCRdb, the multiplex PCR reads were re-called with MiXCR into one record per CDR3 protein. This sample has around 1.1 million distinct CDR3 sequences; around a third occur once, and the top ten carry over 8.5%. The germline V and J ends were trimmed by 5 bases and 7 bases, with 12 bases remaining between them. The CDR3 extends over 12 amino acids. Germline values: CDR1 SNHLY, CDR2 FYNNEI. There are many counts of this clonotype.

This clonotype was obtained from an adult man with Graves' hyperthyroidism. The chain couples TRBV2 to TRBJ2-7, with D uncertain. Sequenced: peripheral blood or thyroid tissue (not recorded which). CDR3 in DNA: TGTGCCAGCAGTTGGCGAGTAGAAGAGCAGTACTTC. Amino acid sequence: CASSWRVEEQYF.